This T cell receptor (beta chain) was obtained from a study of control samples from healthy donors and cancer patients. The CDR3 has 16 amino acids. V lost 0 bases and J lost 2, with 12 bases in between. Germline V gives CDR1 SGHRS, CDR2 YFSETQ. Libraries were prepared by immunoSEQ multiplex PCR; TCRdb keeps only in-frame clonotypes and omits some of them. This table has roughly 450,000 clones, about nine tenths appearing once. This clone was observed a few times. The TCR comes from a man aged 40-49 years with head and neck cancer. Sequencing was done on a sample of PBMCs. The V gene is TRBV5-1, the J gene TRBJ1-5, with a possible D match to TRBD1 (6 bases). The DNA of the CDR3 is TGCGCCAGCAGCTTGGACGGGGGGCAAGGCAATCAGCCCCAGCATTTT. This encodes CASSLDGGQGNQPQHF.